This T cell receptor beta chain was recorded in a study of blood T cells in healthy people across ages. Primed by a sample-barcoded 5' primer and a J-beta primer mix, a second PCR proceeded for about 7 to 12 cycles. TCRdb re-analysed the 5' RACE reads in MiXCR, keeping a single row per CDR3 protein. The data show 1.5 million to 2 million distinct CDR3 sequences, with approximately 28% seen just once and 7.7% held by the top ten. With regard to this clonotype: Its specificity is unknown.

Each donor gave approximately 9.7 milliliters of peripheral blood. Overall study results and limits: Strong correlation linked observed beta diversity and percent naive T cells.

The source is a woman in her thirties in good health. Specimen: blood.

The CDR3 region is CASSPGPGTGLEPYEQYF. The CDR3 DNA reads TGTGCCAGCAGCCCCGGTCCCGGGACAGGTTTGGAGCCCTACGAGCAGTACTTC. V is TRBV5-6 and J is TRBJ2-7, with 8 bases matching TRBD1. The germline gives CDR1 SGHDT, CDR2 YYEEEE. The CDR3 sequence is 18 residues long. V lost 4 bases and J lost 2; bases outside the gene matches: 17.